This T cell receptor beta chain was observed in a study of Ad26.COV2.S vaccination and SARS-CoV-2 variants. Whole-study context: It was the COV1001 Ad26.COV2.S trial arm that included the donor. Intramuscular Ad26.COV2.S doses were given once or twice, 56 days apart.

This CDR3 spans 16 amino acids. Germline loops: CDR1 SGHAT, CDR2 FQNNGV. V lost 0 bases to trimming and J lost 3 bases, with 12 bases between them. Regarding this clone: The antigen is undetermined.

General study points: Post-vaccination breadth of spike-specific CD8+ and CD4+ T cell responses was reportedly substantial. Spike-specific TCR breadth was greater after Ad26.COV2.S than placebo.

The sample's treatment: 19 received Ad26.COV2.S at low or high dose, single or two shots; 5 received placebo; per-sample allocation not given. Samples came from day 63 after the first vaccine or placebo injection. Sequencing used immunoSEQ multiplex PCR; TCRdb keeps in-frame clones, though not all of them. The sample carries about 250,000 clones, 87% recorded once. This material consisted of peripheral blood, taken in a trial of Ad26.COV2.S vaccine versus placebo. This receptor was obtained from a person between 18 and 60 years old who received the Ad26.COV2.S COVID-19 vaccine or a placebo. The gene calls are TRBV11-2 and TRBJ2-1; D is unresolved. CDR3: CASSLDMADLYNEQFF. The CDR3 DNA reads as TGTGCCAGCAGCTTAGATATGGCAGATCTCTACAATGAGCAGTTCTTC.